This T cell receptor (beta chain) was sequenced during a study of CD8 T cells in ankylosing spondylitis. The study, taken as a whole, reports: In peripheral blood, disease-linked CD8+ clones occurred at relatively low frequencies. Before this, some motif variants had been reported in reactive arthritis synovial fluid and blood. Disease-associated clones were reportedly significantly overrepresented in matched ankylosing spondylitis synovial fluid. In ankylosing spondylitis blood, a motif of 7 to 9 highly homologous TCR beta variants appeared characteristic.

Germline V gene data show CDR1 as SGHRS and CDR2 as YFSETQ. This CDR3 comprises 14 residues. V was cut by 0 bases and J by 6 bases, with 12 bases left in between. Each TCR beta library was made by quantitative 5'-RACE that incorporated molecular barcodes. TCRdb called the 5' RACE reads again in MiXCR, with one record for every CDR3 protein. The repertoire consists of some 700,000 distinct CDR3 sequences, with 15% to 20% occurring once and the leading ten covering under 20%. Remarks on this clonotype: Its specificity is not known.

The chain carries TRBV5-1 and TRBJ1-1, with D hard to call. The clonotype comes from a male donor with ankylosing spondylitis. The sequencing sample was made of blood, either unsorted or a sorted T cell fraction (not recorded which). CDR3 nucleotide sequence: TGCGCCAGCAGCTTGGCCAATCGAGACGCTGAAGCTTTCTTT. Residues: CASSLANRDAEAFF. The variable domain in full, completed from reference TRBV5-1 and TRBJ1-1, reads KAGVTQTPRYLIKTRGQQVTLSCSPISGHRSVSWYQQTPGQGLQFLFEYFSETQRNKGNFPGRFSGRQFSNSRSEMNVSTLELGDSALYLCASSLANRDAEAFFGQGTRLTVV.